The entry that follows covers one T cell receptor beta chain sequence. As handled by the study authors: Amplifying reference gene primers gave estimates of nucleated cell counts. Repertoires were generated with immunoSEQ multiplex PCR, while TCRdb's copy carries only in-frame clones and drops some. That table furnishes V, J and clone size, whereas the DNA furnished D and trimming. Of fewer than 85,000 clones in the sample, 65% to 90% were seen once. Enrollment of patients from Seattle took place during active infection, with longitudinal follow-up. This specimen belongs to a study of blood T cell repertoires in COVID-19. Study details: Nucleic acid was either cDNA or gDNA, and it came from T cells, B-cell-depleted T cells, or PBMCs.

CDR3 length equals 15 residues. CDR1 LGHDT and CDR2 YNNKEL come from the germline V gene (reference sequence). The ends were cut back, 4 bases at V and 2 bases at J, with 11 bases in the middle. This TCR derives from a man in his thirties or forties with COVID-19, enrolled during active disease. Sequenced input: peripheral blood. V is TRBV3-1 (or the pseudogene TRBV3-2) and J is TRBJ1-4, with D perhaps TRBD1 (6 bases). CDR3 loop: CASSRSTGTNEKLFF. DNA of the CDR3: TGTGCCAGCAGCCGTTCTACAGGGACTAATGAAAAACTGTTTTTT.